The entry that follows covers one TCR beta chain sequence. Its antigen is unidentified. The sample comes from a study of shared clonotypes between healthy human individuals. Turning to the study itself: Every donor yielded three CD4 naive, three CD4 memory, two CD8 naive and one CD8 memory plate.

Study results and caveats: Among several donors, about 5% of naive CD4 clonotypes were found in common.

Terminally differentiated effector memory CD45RA+ cells were left out of the naive CD8 fraction, which was CD45RO-negative and positively selected for CCR7. CDR3 size: 16 residues. In germline, CDR1 is MNHEY, CDR2 SMNVEV (reference sequence). V dropped 5 bases and J dropped 3; count of bases not matched to a gene: 13. Sequencing used immunoSEQ multiplex PCR; TCRdb keeps in-frame clones, though not all of them. The sample shows about 820,000 clones, 80% to 95% of them seen only once. The chain uses TRBV27 and TRBJ2-7; 7 positions agree with TRBD1. The TCR sequence derives from a man aged 30 to 45 in good health. Sequencing input: naive CD8+ T cells sorted from blood. CDR3: CASSISQGHIGYEQYF. The CDR3 coding sequence is TGTGCCAGCAGTATTTCACAGGGGCACATAGGCTACGAGCAGTACTTC.